This TCR beta chain appears in the sequencing data of a study of blood T cell repertoires in COVID-19. The data were produced by immunoSEQ multiplex PCR, yet TCRdb's version contains in-frame clones alone and is incomplete. The sample lists 230,000 or so clones; 80% to 90% were seen once. Sequenced sample: PBMCs or T cells enriched from blood (not recorded which). This sequence originates from a woman aged 50 to 65 who had been exposed to COVID-19.

The CDR3 nucleotides are TGTGCCAGCTCACCAGTGACAGGGGTTGGCACTGAAGCTTTCTTT. This translates into CASSPVTGVGTEAFF. V is TRBV18 and J is TRBJ1-1; TRBD1 agrees at 8 bases. Germline CDR1 reads KGHSH; CDR2 reads LQKENI. The trim removed 2 bases at V and 4 bases at J, leaving 6 bases unmatched. This CDR3 contains 15 residues.